This T cell receptor (beta chain) is drawn from a study of blood T cell repertoires in COVID-19 (dated by TCRdb to the early 2020s). Notes on the research overall: Collaborator samples came from the United States, Italy and Spain and covered acute and convalescent phases of COVID-19. The prospective study material was composed of cDNA or gDNA derived from T cells, B-cell-depleted T cells, or PBMCs. Deeply sampled blood TCRbeta repertoires from subjects exposed to, actively infected with, or recovered from COVID-19 were included in the dataset. A freely available public database, intended as a resource for researchers studying the immune response to SARS-CoV-2, is where the repertoires were released. Samples came from the ongoing ImmuneRACE study (first 160 participants) plus 1,254 subjects from 6 global collaborators. A de-identified subject ID, COVID-19 status, age in years and sex were almost always included in the sample metadata. HLA class I and class II types, where available, came from metadata supplied by the sample provider rather than from assay-based typing.

The immunoSEQ Assay, a bias-controlled multiplex PCR, was used to amplify TCRbeta CDR3 regions from genomic DNA. The published analysis was carried out like this. The number of nucleated cells in each sample was estimated from the amplification of reference gene primers within the assay. To quantify the absolute abundance of each unique TCRbeta CDR3 rearrangement, sequence reads were collapsed and filtered. For each sample, productive Simpson clonality was calculated by taking the square root of Simpson's diversity index across productive rearrangements. In TCRdb, the immuneACCESS table is reduced to in-frame sequences with V and J assigned. These tables do not hold every clone; where another copy was compared, an unresolved V gene accounts for under half, and the others remain unexplained. The V and J calls and clone size were taken over from that table, and D and trimming were inferred from the DNA. The sample includes about 23,000 clones, with just over 85% observed a single time. Approximately 12% of the sample comes from the top ten.

This clone turned up a few times. Which antigen it targets is not known. Base qualities were left out, and no much larger clone turns up one base away. General study outcomes and caveats: The quantity of clinical and demographic metadata differed by source and by participant and was supplied without curation.

The CDR3 holds 14 amino acids from the cysteine to the phenylalanine. This entry keeps only the CDR3 DNA: 42 bases, framed from base 1. CDR1 and CDR2 are drawn from the germline V gene (reference sequence): SEHNR, FQNEAQ. V loses 5 bases, J loses 6 bases, and the germline ends lie 16 bases apart. The collaborating institutions used their own protocols to collect whole blood in K2EDTA tubes. For TCRbeta analysis, collaborators shipped samples in one of three forms: frozen whole blood, isolated PBMCs, or DNA extracted from either of those sample types. The sample was peripheral blood. The rearranged chain carries TRBV7-9 and TRBJ1-1; no D gene is confidently identified. This TCR derives from a woman of 80 years or more with active or convalescent COVID-19. The bases read TGTGCCAGCAGCGGCCTTACCACATGGCCTGAAGCTTTCTTT. This codes for CASSGLTTWPEAFF.